The rows below give T cell receptor beta chains drawn from one sample of a study of shared clonotypes between healthy human individuals. The data were produced by immunoSEQ multiplex PCR, yet TCRdb's version contains in-frame clones alone and is incomplete. The sample has about 2 million clones; about 95% are singletons. The sample taken for sequencing was naive CD8+ T cells sorted from blood. The receptor set was obtained from a man younger than 30 in good health. Both conserved end residues are trimmed from each CDR3.

TRBJ1-4 | 15 | TRBV11-2 | ASSEDQFHTANEKLF
TRBJ2-7 | 13 | TRBV7-2 | ASSSSGTGFYEQY
TRBJ2-7 | 12 | TRBV4-1 | ASSPRTGDYEQY
TRBJ1-4 | 18 | TRBV4-3 | ASSQDPPPGQGSMGEKLF
TRBJ2-5 | 11 | TRBV7-9 | ASEDRIQETQY
TRBJ2-3 | 13 | TRBV13 | ASSLEGREPDTQY
TRBJ1-3 | 12 | TRBV2 | ASRGTGSGNTIY
TRBJ2-1 | 13 | TRBV18 | ASSPSGSSYNEQF
TRBJ2-7 | 13 | TRBV10-3 | AISESRGLQYEQY
TRBJ2-1 | 14 | TRBV7-9 | ASSTHQGASYNEQF
TRBJ1-5 | 12 | TRBV15 | ATSTRGSDQPQH
TRBJ2-3 | 15 | TRBV2 | ASSVTSGRGGTDTQY
TRBJ2-5 | 11 | TRBV13 | ASHGQGQETQY
TRBJ1-4 | 13 | TRBV5-6 | ASSLEGTGGEKLF
TRBJ1-2 | 8 | TRBV29-1 | SVEDSSYT
TRBJ2-1 | 14 | TRBV10-2 | ASSESSGSSYNEQF
TRBJ1-4 | 13 | TRBV9 | ASSVEPGPNEKLF
TRBJ2-7 | 13 | TRBV27 | ASSLRGLKGYEQY
TRBJ1-1 | 11 | TRBV7-2 | ASSRTRGTEAF
TRBJ2-1 | 13 | TRBV6-1 | ASSEGLADYNEQF